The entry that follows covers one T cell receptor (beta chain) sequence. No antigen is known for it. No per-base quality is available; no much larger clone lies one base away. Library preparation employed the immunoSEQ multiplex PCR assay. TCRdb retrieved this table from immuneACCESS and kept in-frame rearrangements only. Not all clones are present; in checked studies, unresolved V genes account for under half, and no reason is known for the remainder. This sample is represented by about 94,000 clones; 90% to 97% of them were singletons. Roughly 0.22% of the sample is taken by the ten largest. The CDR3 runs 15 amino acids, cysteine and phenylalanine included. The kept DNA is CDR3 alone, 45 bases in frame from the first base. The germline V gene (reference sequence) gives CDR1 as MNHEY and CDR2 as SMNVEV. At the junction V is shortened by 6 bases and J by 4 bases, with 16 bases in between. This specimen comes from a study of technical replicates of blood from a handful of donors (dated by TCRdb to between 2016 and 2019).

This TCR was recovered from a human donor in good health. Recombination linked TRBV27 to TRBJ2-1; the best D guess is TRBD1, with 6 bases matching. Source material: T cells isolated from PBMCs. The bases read TGTGCCAGCAGCTCCAACAGGGTTCGTTACAATGAGCAGTTCTTC. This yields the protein CASSSNRVRYNEQFF.